The 23 T cell receptor beta chains below were found in one sample sequenced in a study of T cell changes during pregnancy in multiple sclerosis (dated by TCRdb to between 2019 and 2020). Library preparation used the immunoSEQ multiplex PCR assay. TCRdb carries this immuneACCESS record with in-frame sequences only. Its versions omit some clonotypes, under half of them owing to an unresolved V gene in the studies checked, with the rest unexplained. The table for this sample lists tens of thousands of clones; about 90% of them were counted only once. In total, the top ten clones hold roughly 0.59% of the sample. This material consisted of CD4+ T cells from peripheral blood mononuclear cells, taken after pregnancy. Receptors originate from a female donor with multiple sclerosis, enrolled in a pregnancy study.

The V call is TRBV28, the J call TRBJ2-7; maybe TRBD2 (6 bases). Trimming shortened V by 10 bases and J by 9 bases, and 19 bases separated the two germline ends. The CDR3 contains 12 residues. Germline CDR1 is MDHEN and CDR2 is SYDVKM. CDR3 amino acids: CATKKATGVQYF. The CDR3 DNA follows: TGTGCCACCAAAAAGGCAACGGGGGTGCAGTACTTC.

This clone appeared once. The rearrangement uses TRBV10-1 and TRBJ2-6; D unclear. The length of the CDR3 is 16 residues. The germline V gene has CDR1 WNHNN and CDR2 SYGVQD (reference sequence). V was trimmed by 5 bases and J by 5 bases, leaving 16 bases between them. Written as DNA, the CDR3 is TGCGCCAGCAGTTCAATCGCACAAAGTCGGGCCAACGTCCTGACTTTC. Protein: CASSSIAQSRANVLTF.

Here the CDR3 DNA reads TGCGCCAGCAGCCAAACAGGGGGCGGCTTCTCTGGAAACACCATATATTTT. Its translation is CASSQTGGGFSGNTIYF. The chain links TRBV5-1 to TRBJ1-3; 9 bases match TRBD1. Trimming at V came to 4 bases and at J to 0 bases, leaving 8 bases not matched to a gene. This CDR3 is built from 17 residues. CDR1 and CDR2 (germline): SGHRS, YFSETQ.

The chain employs TRBV2 and TRBJ2-2; perhaps TRBD1 as D (6 bases). V was clipped by 7 bases and J by 3 bases, with 9 bases between them. This CDR3 spans 13 amino acids. CDR1 and CDR2 (germline): SNHLY, FYNNEI. DNA for the CDR3: TGTGCCAGCACCAGGACAGACACCGGGGAGCTGTTTTTT. Its protein is CASTRTDTGELFF.

V and J are TRBV10-3 and TRBJ2-1; TRBD1 agrees at 11 bases. Per the germline V gene, CDR1 is ENHRY and CDR2 is SYGVKD. This CDR3 region has 14 residues. Unmatched junction bases numbered 6, after V lost 6 bases and J lost 8 bases. The CDR3 nucleotides are TGTGCCATCAGCGGACAGGGGGCGTACGATGAGCAGTTCTTC. This codes for CAISGQGAYDEQFF.

V is TRBV6-1 and J is TRBJ1-6; a weak D match, TRBD1 (5 bases). The length of the CDR3 is 14 residues. Germline V gives CDR1 MNHNS, CDR2 SASEGT. V lost 8 bases to trimming and J lost 9 bases, with 17 bases between them. This chain's CDR3 is CASGTGATGSPLHF. The DNA for the CDR3 is TGTGCCAGCGGAACAGGAGCCACGGGTTCACCCCTCCACTTT.

This chain links TRBV5-4 with TRBJ2-3; D uncertain. This CDR3 has 13 residues. Trimming stripped 2 bases from V and 1 base from J, with 5 bases between. The germline CDR1 and CDR2 sequences are SGHNT and YYREEE (reference sequence). The CDR3 DNA follows: TGTGCCAGCAGCTTACGGGGCACAGATACGCAGTATTTT. Protein: CASSLRGTDTQYF.

The J gene is TRBJ2-4, the V gene TRBV4-1; the match to TRBD1 covers 7 bases. The germline V gene encodes CDR1 MGHRA and CDR2 YSYEKL. The V and J ends lost 2 bases and 4 bases, in that order; junction bases with no gene match: 2. The CDR3 is 14 amino acids. CDR3: CASSQTGQKNIQYF. The CDR3, as DNA: TGCGCCAGCAGCCAAACGGGACAGAAAAACATTCAGTACTTC.

The chain has TRBV5-1 and TRBJ2-2; TRBD1 aligns across 7 bases. The CDR3 is made up of 14 amino acids. V gave up 0 bases and J gave up 7 bases; unmatched junction bases: 3. In germline, CDR1 is SGHRS, CDR2 YFSETQ. CDR3 nucleotides: TGCGCCAGCAGCTTGGCCCAGGGGGTCGGGGAGCTGTTTTTT. It translates to CASSLAQGVGELFF.

The chain employs TRBV6-4 and TRBJ2-3; tentatively, D is TRBD2 (5 bases). V gave up 3 bases and J gave up 2 bases, with 21 bases separating them. The V gene's germline CDR1 is MRHNA and CDR2 SNTAGT. The length of the CDR3 is 18 residues. CDR3 nucleotides: TGTGCCAGCAGTGATCGGGATGGATTCGGATTAGTCACAGATACGCAGTATTTT. Protein: CASSDRDGFGLVTDTQYF.

This chain connects TRBV6-5 to TRBJ1-5; TRBD1 aligns across 7 bases. This CDR3 is 13 amino acids long. Germline V gene lookup returns CDR1 MNHEY and CDR2 SVGAGI. With 5 bases clipped from V and 6 bases from J, the junction kept 4 bases outside the gene matches. The DNA for the CDR3 is TGTGCCAGCAGTCCGACAGGGCCTCAGCCCCAGCATTTT. Amino acids: CASSPTGPQPQHF.

V and J are TRBV7-2 and TRBJ2-3, with TRBD2 identical over 8 bases. From germline, CDR1 is SGHTA and CDR2 FQGNSA. The trim removed 1 base at V and 2 bases at J, leaving 5 bases unmatched. CDR3 length: 16 residues. CDR3 sequence: CASSLGLRGVTDTQYF. The CDR3 bases are TGTGCCAGCAGCTTAGGGCTGCGGGGGGTCACAGATACGCAGTATTTT.

The chain uses TRBV2 and TRBJ1-2; TRBD1 is a possible D gene (6 bases). From germline, CDR1 is SNHLY and CDR2 FYNNEI. V was cut by 5 bases and J by 5 bases, with 15 bases left in between. This CDR3 has 14 amino acids. The DNA for the CDR3 is TGTGCCAGCAGTCCGAGCCCCACAGGGTATGGCTACACCTTC. This translates into CASSPSPTGYGYTF. Drawing the rest from reference TRBV2 and TRBJ1-2, the complete variable domain is EPEVTQTPSHQVTQMGQEVILRCVPISNHLYFYWYRQILGQKVEFLVSFYNNEISEKSEIFDDQFSVERPDGSNFTLKIRSTKLEDSAMYFCASSPSPTGYGYTFGSGTRLTVV.

The gene calls are TRBV10-3 and TRBJ2-1, with D unresolved. Trimming took 10 bases from V and 4 from J, leaving 17 bases between them. Germline CDR1 ENHRY, CDR2 SYGVKD. The CDR3 length is 14 residues. CDR3 protein: CATRHSTTYNEQFF. As DNA, the CDR3 is TGTGCCACCAGGCATTCGACAACTTACAATGAGCAGTTCTTC.

The DNA of the CDR3 is TGTGCCAGCAGCGTAGGAGCGGGAGGAGAGACCCAGTACTTC. Translation: CASSVGAGGETQYF. This chain links TRBV9 with TRBJ2-5; 9 bases agree with TRBD2. This CDR3 spans 14 amino acids. The trim removed 0 bases at V and 4 bases at J, leaving 1 base unmatched. The V gene's germline CDR1 is SGDLS and CDR2 YYNGEE.

The chain combines TRBV5-1 with TRBJ2-2; 7 nucleotides line up with TRBD2. CDR3 length equals 16 residues. J lost 2 bases, V lost 6 bases, and 10 bases had no gene match. Germline V gene lookup returns CDR1 SGHRS and CDR2 YFSETQ. Here the CDR3 DNA reads TGCGCCAGCACCAAGGAGCGGGACTTAAACACCGGGGAGCTGTTTTTT. It translates to CASTKERDLNTGELFF.

This chain links TRBV14 with TRBJ2-5, with D possibly matching TRBD2 (6 bases). CDR1 and CDR2 from the germline V gene are SGHDN and FVKESK. Trimming stripped 0 bases from V and 3 bases from J, with 17 bases between. This CDR3 has 17 amino acids. The CDR3, as DNA: TGTGCCAGCAGCCAAGAGAAAACGGGGGTCGGGGAAGAGACCCAGTACTTC. Its protein product is CASSQEKTGVGEETQYF.

The V and J genes are TRBV7-2 and TRBJ1-1, with no clear D. Germline values: CDR1 SGHTA, CDR2 FQGNSA. V was trimmed by 5 bases and J by 0 bases, leaving 13 bases between them. There are 15 residues in the CDR3. This CDR3 reads CASSASVNVNTEAFF. CDR3 DNA sequence: TGTGCCAGCAGCGCATCGGTGAATGTGAACACTGAAGCTTTCTTT. The complete variable domain, with remaining parts taken from reference TRBV7-2 and TRBJ1-1, reads GAGVSQSPSNKVTEKGKDVELRCDPISGHTALYWYRQSLGQGLEFLIYFQGNSAPDKSGLPSDRFSAERTGGSVSTLTIQRTQQEDSAVYLCASSASVNVNTEAFFGQGTRLTVV.

CDR3 loop: CASSPRTSVNEQFF. The CDR3 bases are TGTGCCAGCAGCCCAAGGACTAGCGTCAATGAGCAGTTCTTC. This rearrangement joins TRBV5-8 to TRBJ2-1, with 9 bases identical to TRBD2. CDR1 and CDR2 (germline): SGHTS, YDEGEE. The CDR3 is made up of 14 amino acids. Trimming cost V 4 bases and J 6 bases; bases outside gene matches: 5.

The rearrangement uses TRBV9 and TRBJ1-2; D remains ambiguous. V was shortened by 3 bases and J by 7 bases, with 13 bases between the two germline ends. CDR3 length: 13 residues. Germline CDR1 is SGDLS and CDR2 is YYNGEE. CDR3 loop: CASSADISGGYTF. The CDR3 nucleotides are TGTGCCAGCAGCGCCGACATATCTGGTGGCTACACCTTC.

The chain carries TRBV6-1 and TRBJ2-4; TRBD2 aligns across 11 bases. The V and J ends lost 2 bases and 6 bases, in that order; junction bases with no gene match: 12. This CDR3 region has 18 residues. Germline V gives CDR1 MNHNS, CDR2 SASEGT. The CDR3 DNA reads TGTGCCAGCAGTGAAAGTCCACTAGCGGGAGTCGGGGGAAACATTCAGTACTTC. Amino acid sequence: CASSESPLAGVGGNIQYF.

This chain joins TRBV11-3 and TRBJ2-7; D perhaps matches TRBD1 (6 bases). Germline CDR1 and CDR2: SGHNT and YENEEA. The CDR3 covers 17 residues. The germline V and J ends were trimmed by 0 bases and 5 bases, with 20 bases remaining between them. CDR3 loop: CASSLDPTGRPWDEQYF. DNA of the CDR3: TGTGCCAGCAGCTTAGATCCGACAGGACGGCCTTGGGACGAGCAGTACTTC.

The chain combines TRBV19 with TRBJ1-2, with D uncertain. V was pared by 0 bases and J by 3 bases, with 17 bases between. From germline, CDR1 is LNHDA and CDR2 SQIVND (reference sequence). The CDR3 loop spans 17 amino acids. Here the CDR3 reads CASSIDRNRHLYYGYTF. The CDR3 bases are TGTGCCAGTAGTATAGATCGGAACAGACACCTCTACTATGGCTACACCTTC.